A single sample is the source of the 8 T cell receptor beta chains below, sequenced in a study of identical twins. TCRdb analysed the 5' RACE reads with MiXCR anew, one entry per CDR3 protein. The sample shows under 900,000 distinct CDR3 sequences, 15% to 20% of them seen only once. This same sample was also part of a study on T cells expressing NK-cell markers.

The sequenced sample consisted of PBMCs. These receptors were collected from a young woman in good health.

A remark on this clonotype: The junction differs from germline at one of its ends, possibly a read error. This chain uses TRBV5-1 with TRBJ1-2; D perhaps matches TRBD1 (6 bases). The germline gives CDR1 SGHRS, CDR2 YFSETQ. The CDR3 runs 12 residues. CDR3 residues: CASRQFGQPVAF. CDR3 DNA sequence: TGCGCCAGCAGACAATTCGGACAGCCCGTTGCCTTC.

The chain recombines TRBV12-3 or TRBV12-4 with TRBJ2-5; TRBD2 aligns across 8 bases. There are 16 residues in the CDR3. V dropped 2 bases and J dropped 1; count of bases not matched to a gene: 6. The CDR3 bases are TGTGCCAGCAGTTTAATCCAGCGGGGGACCCAAGAGACCCAGTACTTC. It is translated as CASSLIQRGTQETQYF.

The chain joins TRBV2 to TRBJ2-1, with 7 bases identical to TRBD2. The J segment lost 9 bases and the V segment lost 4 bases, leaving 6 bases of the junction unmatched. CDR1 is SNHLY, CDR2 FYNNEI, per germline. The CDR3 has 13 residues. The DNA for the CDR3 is TGTGCCAGCAGTGGAGTCGGGGAGGGTGAGCAGTTCTTC. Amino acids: CASSGVGEGEQFF.

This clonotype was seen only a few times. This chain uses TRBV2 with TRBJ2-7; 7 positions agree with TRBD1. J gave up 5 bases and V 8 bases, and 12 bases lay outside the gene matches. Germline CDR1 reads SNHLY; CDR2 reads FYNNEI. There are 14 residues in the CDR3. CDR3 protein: CASGRWQGDDEQYF. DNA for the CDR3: TGTGCCAGCGGCCGGTGGCAGGGGGACGACGAGCAGTACTTC.

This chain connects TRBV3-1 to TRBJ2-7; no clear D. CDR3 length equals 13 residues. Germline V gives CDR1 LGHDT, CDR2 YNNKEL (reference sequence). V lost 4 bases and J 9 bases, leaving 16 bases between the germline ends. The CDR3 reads CASSRQGTQTQYF. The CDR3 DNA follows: TGTGCCAGCAGCCGACAAGGAACGCAGACGCAGTACTTC.

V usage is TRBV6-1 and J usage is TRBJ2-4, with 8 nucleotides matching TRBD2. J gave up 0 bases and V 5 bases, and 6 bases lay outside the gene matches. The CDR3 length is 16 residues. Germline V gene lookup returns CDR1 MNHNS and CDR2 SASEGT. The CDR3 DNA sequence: TGTGCCAGCAGTCCCCGGACTAGCCCAGCCAAAAACATTCAGTACTTC. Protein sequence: CASSPRTSPAKNIQYF.

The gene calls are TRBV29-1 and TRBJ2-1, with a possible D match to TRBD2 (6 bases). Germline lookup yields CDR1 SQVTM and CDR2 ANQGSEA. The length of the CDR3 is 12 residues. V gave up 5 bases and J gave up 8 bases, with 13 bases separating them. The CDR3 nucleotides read TGCAGCGTTTTTACTAGCATTCATGAGCAGTTCTTC. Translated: CSVFTSIHEQFF.

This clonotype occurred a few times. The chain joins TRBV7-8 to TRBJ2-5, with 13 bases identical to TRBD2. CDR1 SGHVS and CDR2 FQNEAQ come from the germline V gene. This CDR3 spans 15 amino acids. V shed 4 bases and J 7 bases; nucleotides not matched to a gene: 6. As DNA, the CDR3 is TGTGCCAGCAGCTGGACTAGCGGGAGTATCGGGACCCAGTACTTC. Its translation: CASSWTSGSIGTQYF.